The next 26 T cell receptor beta chains were all read from a single sample in a study of cytomegalovirus exposure and HLA in healthy donors. Data came from immunoSEQ multiplex PCR; TCRdb stores just in-frame clones and leaves some out. The data hold roughly 140,000 clones, with about 89% observed a single time. The specimen was PBMCs. These receptor sequences come from a woman between 18 and 29 years old in good health and CMV-seropositive.

This clone was detected once. CDR3 protein: CASSQLAGVGYEQYF. The CDR3, as DNA: TGCGCCAGCAGCCAATTAGCGGGAGTGGGCTACGAGCAGTACTTC. This chain connects TRBV4-1 to TRBJ2-7, with 9 bases that match TRBD2. Germline loops: CDR1 MGHRA, CDR2 YSYEKL. The CDR3 length is 15 residues. After removal of 2 bases from V and 3 bases from J, the junction contained 5 bases not matched to a gene.

The chain uses TRBV7-9 and TRBJ2-1; TRBD1 matches at 7 bases. The trim removed 9 bases at V and 5 bases at J, leaving 13 bases unmatched. CDR3 length: 15 amino acids. Germline CDR1 reads SEHNR; CDR2 reads FQNEAQ (reference sequence). CDR3 sequence: CASYKRDREDNEQFF. In DNA, the CDR3 is TGTGCCAGTTATAAGAGGGACAGAGAAGACAATGAGCAGTTCTTC.

This clone was detected only once. The chain is built from TRBV7-9 and TRBJ1-2; 7 nucleotides match TRBD1. The CDR3 sequence is 17 residues long. V lost 1 base and J lost 3; bases outside the gene matches: 11. Germline loops: CDR1 SEHNR, CDR2 FQNEAQ (reference sequence). Written as DNA, the CDR3 is TGTGCCAGCAGCTTAGGGGCAGGGGGTTCGATCGACTATGGCTACACCTTC. It codes for CASSLGAGGSIDYGYTF.

The CDR3 reads CAWKSYTEAFF. As DNA, the CDR3 is TGTGCCTGGAAGAGCTACACTGAAGCTTTCTTT. This chain uses TRBV30 with TRBJ1-1; D remains unclear. With 4 bases removed from V and 3 bases from J, the gap between germline ends came to 6 bases. The CDR3 sequence is 11 residues long. Per the germline V gene, CDR1 is GTSNPN and CDR2 is SVGIG (reference sequence). The complete variable domain, with remaining parts taken from reference TRBV30 and TRBJ1-1, reads SQTIHQWPATLVQPVGSPLSLECTVEGTSNPNLYWYRQAAGRGLQLLFYSVGIGQISSEVPQNLSASRPQDRQFILSSKKLLLSDSGFYLCAWKSYTEAFFGQGTRLTVV.

The V call is TRBV9, the J call TRBJ2-3; D perhaps matches TRBD1 (6 bases). Germline lookup yields CDR1 SGDLS and CDR2 YYNGEE. Deletions cut 3 bases from V and 2 bases from J, with 19 bases between. The CDR3 runs 17 residues. The DNA of the CDR3 is TGTGCCAGCAGCGCGCCGGGACACCTAATTGACACAGATACGCAGTATTTT. It yields the protein CASSAPGHLIDTDTQYF.

The chain combines TRBV5-1 with TRBJ1-1; a possible D gene is TRBD1 (5 bases). Germline CDR1 is SGHRS and CDR2 is YFSETQ. Trimming removed 3 bases from V and 8 bases from J, with 14 bases in between. CDR3 length equals 13 residues. CDR3 in amino acids: CASSWAQGGEAFF. CDR3 nucleotide sequence: TGCGCCAGCAGCTGGGCCCAGGGTGGGGAAGCTTTCTTT.

The gene calls are TRBV25-1 and TRBJ1-5, with 10 bases that match TRBD1. The CDR3 runs 15 residues. Germline CDR1 is MGHDK and CDR2 is SYGVNS. Trimming cost V 4 bases and J 2 bases; bases outside gene matches: 2. CDR3 DNA sequence: TGTGCCAGCAGTGTTGGGACAGGGGGCAATCAGCCCCAGCATTTT. Encoded protein: CASSVGTGGNQPQHF. The complete variable domain, with remaining parts taken from reference TRBV25-1 and TRBJ1-5, reads EADIYQTPRYLVIGTGKKITLECSQTMGHDKMYWYQQDPGMELHLIHYSYGVNSTEKGDLSSESTVSRIRTEHFPLTLESARPSHTSQYLCASSVGTGGNQPQHFGDGTRLSIL.

The V and J genes are TRBV2 and TRBJ1-3, with D hard to call. V lost 0 bases and J 3 bases, leaving 3 bases between the germline ends. The CDR3 totals 13 residues. From germline, CDR1 is SNHLY and CDR2 FYNNEI. The CDR3 spells CASSEALGNTIYF. CDR3 coding DNA: TGTGCCAGCAGTGAAGCTCTTGGAAACACCATATATTTT.

The genes are TRBV28 and TRBJ1-2, with 10 nucleotides matching TRBD1. The junction had 4 bases not matched to a gene; V was cut back by 5 bases and J by 4 bases. There are 14 residues in the CDR3. The germline V gene has CDR1 MDHEN and CDR2 SYDVKM. The CDR3 region has the DNA TGTGCCAGCAGTCGCCGGGACAGGGGCTATGGCTACACCTTC. As protein: CASSRRDRGYGYTF.

The CDR3 is CASSLWEGLNTEAFF. CDR3 in DNA: TGTGCCAGCAGTTTATGGGAGGGGCTGAACACTGAAGCTTTCTTT. The rearrangement uses TRBV28 and TRBJ1-1; TRBD1 might be the D (5 bases). Trimming removed 0 bases at V and 0 bases at J, with 8 bases between. This CDR3 contains 15 residues. CDR1 and CDR2 from the germline V gene are MDHEN and SYDVKM.

The chain couples TRBV28 to TRBJ1-5, with D uncertain. This CDR3 comprises 14 residues. The germline V gene encodes CDR1 MDHEN and CDR2 SYDVKM. The V and J ends lost 2 bases and 7 bases respectively, with 12 bases between them. The CDR3 sequence is CASSLGQVEQPQHF. DNA of the CDR3: TGTGCCAGCAGTTTAGGGCAGGTTGAGCAGCCCCAGCATTTT.

The CDR3 sequence: CASSVGGSEGSEQYF. Here the CDR3 DNA reads TGTGCCAGCAGCGTAGGTGGGAGTGAGGGATCCGAGCAGTACTTC. The chain uses TRBV9 and TRBJ2-7; D may be TRBD2 (5 bases). The CDR3 contains 15 residues. Trimming took off 0 bases at V and 6 bases at J, with 16 bases between the two ends. Germline CDR1 is SGDLS and CDR2 is YYNGEE.

V and J are TRBV5-1 and TRBJ2-7, with a tentative D call TRBD1 (5 bases). Germline CDR1 is SGHRS and CDR2 is YFSETQ. V lost 5 bases, J lost 2 bases, and 11 bases lay in between. This CDR3 has 13 amino acids. The chain's CDR3 is CASRTVGTYEQYF. The CDR3, as DNA: TGCGCCAGCAGGACAGTCGGTACCTACGAGCAGTACTTC.

The chain couples TRBV27 to TRBJ1-2; perhaps TRBD1 as D (5 bases). Germline CDR1 is MNHEY and CDR2 is SMNVEV (reference sequence). The CDR3 extends over 12 amino acids. V lost 8 bases and J lost 3, with 10 bases in between. CDR3: CASGGGYYGYTF. The CDR3 DNA reads TGTGCCAGCGGGGGGGGATACTATGGCTACACCTTC.

CDR3 residues: CASSQSAGQFGRELFF. As DNA, the CDR3 is TGCGCCAGCAGCCAAAGCGCGGGACAGTTTGGAAGGGAGCTGTTTTTT. The rearrangement joins TRBV4-1 to TRBJ2-2; perhaps TRBD1 as D (7 bases). This CDR3 spans 16 amino acids. Germline V gives CDR1 MGHRA, CDR2 YSYEKL. Trimming cost V 2 bases and J 9 bases, with 19 bases left between them.

This chain links TRBV19 with TRBJ2-2; D perhaps matches TRBD1 (5 bases). CDR1 and CDR2 (germline): LNHDA, SQIVND (reference sequence). The CDR3 runs 11 residues. With 7 bases removed from V and 6 bases from J, the gap between germline ends came to 6 bases. The CDR3 reads CASKGSGELFF. DNA for the CDR3: TGTGCCAGTAAGGGGTCCGGGGAGCTGTTTTTT. The entire variable domain, with the rest obtained from reference TRBV19 and TRBJ2-2, is as follows: DGGITQSPKYLFRKEGQNVTLSCEQNLNHDAMYWYRQDPGQGLRLIYYSQIVNDFQKGDIAEGYSVSREKKESFPLTVTSAQKNPTAFYLCASKGSGELFFGEGSRLTVL.

The rearrangement joins TRBV25-1 to TRBJ2-3; 11 bases are a match to TRBD2. V was pared by 3 bases and J by 4 bases, with 9 bases of the junction left unmatched. Germline-derived CDR1 and CDR2 are MGHDK and SYGVNS. CDR3 size: 17 residues. DNA for the CDR3: TGTGCCAGCAGTGATTCTGTACTAGCGGGAGTTTCAGATACGCAGTATTTT. Translation gives CASSDSVLAGVSDTQYF.

This sequence joins TRBV30 and TRBJ2-3; 11 bases agree with TRBD2. The CDR3 runs to 17 residues. The V segment lost 0 bases and the J segment 4 bases; nucleotides outside the gene matches: 9. Looked up from germline, CDR1 is GTSNPN and CDR2 is SVGIG (reference sequence). CDR3 residues: CAWSVLLAGGSADTQYF. The CDR3 nucleotides are TGTGCCTGGAGTGTTCTTCTAGCGGGAGGAAGTGCAGATACGCAGTATTTT.

The chain joins TRBV6-1 to TRBJ1-4; no firm D call. The CDR3 has 14 residues. Trimming pared 2 bases from V and 8 bases from J, leaving 12 bases between. Germline lookup yields CDR1 MNHNS and CDR2 SASEGT. The CDR3 DNA is TGTGCCAGCAGTGAACAGCCGGAGTGGGAAAAACTGTTTTTT. It codes for CASSEQPEWEKLFF.

The chain joins TRBV5-6 to TRBJ2-3; 7 bases fit TRBD2. The CDR3 contains 15 residues. CDR1 and CDR2 from the germline V gene are SGHDT and YYEEEE. V shed 1 base and J 4 bases; nucleotides not matched to a gene: 6. This chain's CDR3 is CASSLFGGGADTQYF. The CDR3, as DNA: TGTGCCAGCAGCTTGTTCGGGGGAGGGGCAGATACGCAGTATTTT. Together with reference TRBV5-6 and TRBJ2-3, the CDR3 gives the full variable domain: DAGVTQSPTHLIKTRGQQVTLRCSPKSGHDTVSWYQQALGQGPQFIFQYYEEEERQRGNFPDRFSGHQFPNYSSELNVNALLLGDSALYLCASSLFGGGADTQYFGPGTRLTVL.

V and J are TRBV15 and TRBJ1-4; a weak D match, TRBD1 (6 bases). Per the germline V gene, CDR1 is LNHNV and CDR2 is YYDKDF (reference sequence). This CDR3 comprises 16 residues. Trimming took off 4 bases at V and 0 bases at J, with 12 bases between the two ends. As DNA, the CDR3 is TGTGCCACCAGCACCGGGACATTTGCAACTAATGAAAAACTGTTTTTT. Its protein is CATSTGTFATNEKLFF.

This clone was observed once. J is TRBJ2-7 and V is TRBV28, with a tentative D call TRBD2 (6 bases). CDR1 is MDHEN, CDR2 SYDVKM, per germline. Trimming cost V 5 bases and J 5 bases, with 13 bases left between them. This CDR3 spans 13 amino acids. The CDR3 is CASSGTGDHEQYF. CDR3 coding DNA: TGTGCCAGCAGTGGGACGGGAGACCACGAGCAGTACTTC. Full variable domain (rest looked up from reference TRBV28 and TRBJ2-7): DVKVTQSSRYLVKRTGEKVFLECVQDMDHENMFWYRQDPGLGLRLIYFSYDVKMKEKGDIPEGYSVSREKKERFSLILESASTNQTSMYLCASSGTGDHEQYFGPGTRLTVT.

The rearrangement joins TRBV10-1 to TRBJ2-7; 10 positions match TRBD2. J lost 0 bases, V lost 6 bases, and 8 bases had no gene match. This CDR3 contains 16 residues. Germline V gene sequence: CDR1 WNHNN, CDR2 SYGVQD (reference sequence). CDR3 nucleotides: TGCGCCAGCAGACCCGGACTAGCGGCGAGCTCCTACGAGCAGTACTTC. This translates into CASRPGLAASSYEQYF.

The chain uses TRBV27 and TRBJ2-5; tentatively, D is TRBD1 (7 bases). Germline CDR1 and CDR2: MNHEY and SMNVEV (reference sequence). Trimming took 7 bases from V and 5 from J, leaving 11 bases between them. The CDR3 has 12 amino acids. CDR3 loop: CASTAGGETQYF. CDR3 DNA sequence: TGTGCCAGCACCGCAGGGGGGGAGACCCAGTACTTC.

The chain couples TRBV7-3 to TRBJ2-1; maybe TRBD2 (5 bases). V dropped 0 bases and J dropped 15 bases, with 15 bases sitting between them. Germline CDR1 SGHTA, CDR2 FQGTGA. The CDR3 covers 13 residues. The CDR3 here is CASSLTFAGVRFF. As DNA, the CDR3 is TGTGCCAGCAGCTTAACGTTCGCGGGTGTGCGGTTCTTC.

V gene TRBV6-5 combines with J gene TRBJ2-1, with D perhaps matching TRBD2 (5 bases). The V and J ends lost 2 bases and 3 bases respectively, with 11 bases between them. The CDR3 contains 15 residues. Germline V gene lookup returns CDR1 MNHEY and CDR2 SVGAGI. In DNA, the CDR3 is TGTGCCAGCAGTTACATCGCGGGCGACTACAATGAGCAGTTCTTC. It is translated as CASSYIAGDYNEQFF.